This TCR beta chain was sequenced for a study of spatial heterogeneity in lung cancer (dated by TCRdb to between 2019 and 2020). At the level of the whole study: Samples were obtained from fewer than 80 patients with early-stage, untreated non-small cell lung cancer from the lung TRACERx cohort. In non-small cell lung cancer, the study quantitatively compared TCR alpha and beta repertoires across several tumor regions, matched nontumor lung, and blood. Follow-up PBMC samples were sequenced whenever available, and the median time to follow-up was roughly two years after resection. More beta-chain than alpha-chain transcripts were consistently detected, likely reflecting higher beta-chain transcript abundance. Both alpha and beta chains were TCR-sequenced in samples taken at surgery, namely 220 tumor regions, 63 to 70 matched nontumor lung samples and 56 PBMC samples. In the raw uncorrected reads, each unique combination of TCR and UMI appeared on average more than ten times. TCR repertoire features were related to nonsynonymous mutation counts determined by whole-exome sequencing of tumor tissue. What the research found in general, with its limitations: Additional single-cell paired TCR alpha and beta sequencing was considered necessary to confirm, at a functional level, the hypothesis that regional TCRs recognize regional mutations. Ubiquitous expanded tumor TCRs showed up in blood more often at tumor resection than at routine follow-up. Comparisons of baseline and follow-up blood repertoires included only 14 patients.

The CDR3 spans 13 residues, from the cysteine through the phenylalanine. Only the CDR3 DNA is retained, 39 bases long and in frame from the first base. V was cut back by 5 bases and J by 4 bases, leaving a gap of 12 bases between them. In light of the paper, this sample's time point label describes: blood at routine non-recurrence follow-up after resection. For TCR sequencing, whole RNA was extracted from tumor and nontumor lung tissue, or from cryopreserved PBMC samples, and no cell sorting was done. A patient was chosen for TCR sequencing only when enough RNA was available from at least two tumor regions. A word on this clonotype: It lacks a known antigen. No per-base quality is available; no much larger clone lies one base away.

The library was made by 5' RACE. These reads were obtained on a NextSeq 500. To allow correction of PCR and sequencing errors, the TCR library protocol tagged every TCR cDNA molecule with a unique molecular identifier. Per the authors' processing: TCR identification, UMI-based error correction and CDR3 extraction were all carried out with Decombinator tools. TCRs above a frequency of 2 per 1,000, corresponding to the top 1% of the tumor frequency distribution, were defined as expanded. Rényi diversity was computed with the R vegan package after subsampling each repertoire 100 times to 5,000 TCRs. CDR3 similarity networks were built from amino acid triplet string-kernel similarity, with CDR3s being connected when pairwise similarity was above 0.82. TCRdb reprocessed the public reads (quality trimming at Q25 with fastp, clone calling with MiXCR) and kept in-frame beta chains. Each entry is one CDR3 protein sequence, shown with its most common DNA and genes. These V and J calls originate from TCRdb's pipeline instead of the authors' own analysis. This sample lists about 120,000 distinct CDR3 sequences; under 14% were detected once. Together, the top ten hold about 24% of the sample.

Sequencing was performed on PBMCs, taken at follow-up. The source is a female donor with early-stage non-small cell lung cancer. The V and J segments used are TRBV12-3 or TRBV12-4 and TRBJ2-7; no D gene can be assigned with confidence. This receptor has the CDR3 CASSNPPIYEQYF. In nucleotide form, the sequence is TGTGCCAGCAGTAACCCTCCCATTTACGAGCAGTACTTC.